This TCR beta chain was sequenced during a study of long-term antiretroviral therapy in people with HIV. A word on this clone: Its cognate antigen is unknown.

V lost 3 bases and J lost 5, with 11 bases in between. The CDR3 sequence is 13 residues long. Germline V lookup: CDR1 SGHVS, CDR2 FQNEAQ. The assay used was immunoSEQ (version v3.0), run at survey level. Clones were read by immunoSEQ multiplex PCR, and TCRdb kept only the in-frame ones, dropping some. The table has tens of thousands of clones, 70% to 90% seen once. Study results and limitations: Pre-ART clonal expansions dominated every time point's repertoire.

Sequenced material: unsorted PBMCs, taken 1.2 years after starting antiretroviral therapy. The chain joins TRBV7-8 to TRBJ2-7; D not resolved. The TCR sequence derives from a man aged 45-65 years with HIV. For the CDR3, the DNA is TGTGCCAGCAGCTTCCGTGAAAGGAACGAGCAGTACTTC. Protein product: CASSFRERNEQYF.